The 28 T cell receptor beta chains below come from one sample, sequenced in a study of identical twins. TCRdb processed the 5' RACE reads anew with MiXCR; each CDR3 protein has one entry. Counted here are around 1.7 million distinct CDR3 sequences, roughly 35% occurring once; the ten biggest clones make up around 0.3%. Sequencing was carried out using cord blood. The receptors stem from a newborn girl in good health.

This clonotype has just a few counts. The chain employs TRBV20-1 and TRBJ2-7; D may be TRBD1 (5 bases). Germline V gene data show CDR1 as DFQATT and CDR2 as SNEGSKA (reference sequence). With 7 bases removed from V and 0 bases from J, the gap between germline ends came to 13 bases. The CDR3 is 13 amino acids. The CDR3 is CSGTTVPSYEQYF. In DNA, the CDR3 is TGCAGTGGGACGACAGTCCCCTCCTACGAGCAGTACTTC.

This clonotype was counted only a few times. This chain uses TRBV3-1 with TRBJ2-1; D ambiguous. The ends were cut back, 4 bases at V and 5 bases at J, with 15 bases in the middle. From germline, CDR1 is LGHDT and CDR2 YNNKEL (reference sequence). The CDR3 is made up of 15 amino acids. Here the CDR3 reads CASSPLKVLDNEQFF. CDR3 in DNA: TGTGCCAGCAGCCCCTTAAAAGTCTTAGACAATGAGCAGTTCTTC.

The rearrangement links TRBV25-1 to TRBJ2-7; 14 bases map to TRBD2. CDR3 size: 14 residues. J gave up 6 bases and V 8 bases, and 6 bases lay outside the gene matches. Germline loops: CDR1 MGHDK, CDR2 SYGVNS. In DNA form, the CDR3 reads TGTGCCAGCCAACCGGGACTAGCGGGAGCCGAGCAGTACTTC. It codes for CASQPGLAGAEQYF.

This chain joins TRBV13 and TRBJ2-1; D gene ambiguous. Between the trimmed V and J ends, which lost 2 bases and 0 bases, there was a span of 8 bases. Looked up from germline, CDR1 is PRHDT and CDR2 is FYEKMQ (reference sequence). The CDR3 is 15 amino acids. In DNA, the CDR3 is TGTGCCAGCAGCTTAATAAAGTCCTCCTACAATGAGCAGTTCTTC. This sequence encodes CASSLIKSSYNEQFF.

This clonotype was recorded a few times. In nucleotides, the CDR3 is TGTGCCAGTCACATGGGGGGCAATGAGCAGTTCTTC. This codes for CASHMGGNEQFF. The rearrangement links TRBV19 to TRBJ2-1; perhaps TRBD2 as D (6 bases). V dropped 8 bases and J dropped 6 bases, with 11 bases sitting between them. Germline V gene sequence: CDR1 LNHDA, CDR2 SQIVND (reference sequence). There are 12 residues in the CDR3.

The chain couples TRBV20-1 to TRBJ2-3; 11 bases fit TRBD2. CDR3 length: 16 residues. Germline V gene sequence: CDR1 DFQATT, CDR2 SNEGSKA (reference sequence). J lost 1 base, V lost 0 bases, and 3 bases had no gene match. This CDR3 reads CSARDPGLAGTDTQYF. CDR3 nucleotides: TGCAGTGCTAGAGATCCGGGACTAGCGGGCACAGATACGCAGTATTTT.

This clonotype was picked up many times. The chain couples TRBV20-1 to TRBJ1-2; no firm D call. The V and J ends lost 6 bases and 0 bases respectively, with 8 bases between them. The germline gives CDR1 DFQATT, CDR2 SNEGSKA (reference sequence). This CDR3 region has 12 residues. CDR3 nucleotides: TGCAGTGCCCCTGTACCTAACTATGGCTACACCTTC. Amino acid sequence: CSAPVPNYGYTF.

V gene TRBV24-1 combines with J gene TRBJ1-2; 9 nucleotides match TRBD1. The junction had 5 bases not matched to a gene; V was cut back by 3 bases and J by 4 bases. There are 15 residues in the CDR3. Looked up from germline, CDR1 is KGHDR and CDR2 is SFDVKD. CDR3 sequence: CATSDPGQGSYGYTF. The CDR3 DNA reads TGTGCCACCAGTGATCCGGGACAGGGCAGCTATGGCTACACCTTC.

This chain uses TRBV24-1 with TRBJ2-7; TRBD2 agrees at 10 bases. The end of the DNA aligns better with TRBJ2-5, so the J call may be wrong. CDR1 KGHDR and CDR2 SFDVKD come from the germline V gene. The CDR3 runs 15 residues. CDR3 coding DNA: TGTGCCACCAGTGATGCACTAGCGGGGTGGGAGACCCAGTACTTC. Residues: CATSDALAGWETQYF.

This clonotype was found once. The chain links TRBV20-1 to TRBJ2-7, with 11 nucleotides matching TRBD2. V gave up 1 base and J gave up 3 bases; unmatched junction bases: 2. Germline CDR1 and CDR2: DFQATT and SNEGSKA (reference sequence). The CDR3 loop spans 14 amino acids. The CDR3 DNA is TGCAGTGCTAGAGTGGGGACTAGCGGCTACGAGCAGTACTTC. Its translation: CSARVGTSGYEQYF.

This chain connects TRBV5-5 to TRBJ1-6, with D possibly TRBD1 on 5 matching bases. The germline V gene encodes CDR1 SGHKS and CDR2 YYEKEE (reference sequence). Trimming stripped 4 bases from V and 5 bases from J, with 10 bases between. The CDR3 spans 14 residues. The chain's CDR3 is CASSRQSDNSPLHF. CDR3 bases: TGTGCCAGCAGCCGACAGTCCGATAATTCACCCCTCCACTTT.

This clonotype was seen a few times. This chain's CDR3 is CSVDGGGAPQYNEQFF. The CDR3 coding sequence is TGCAGCGTTGATGGCGGGGGGGCCCCCCAGTACAATGAGCAGTTCTTC. The J gene is TRBJ2-1, the V gene TRBV29-1; 9 bases fit TRBD2. The germline V gene has CDR1 SQVTM and CDR2 ANQGSEA. The CDR3 is 16 amino acids. The V gene end was trimmed by 3 bases and the J gene end by 4 bases; junction bases not matched to a gene: 10.

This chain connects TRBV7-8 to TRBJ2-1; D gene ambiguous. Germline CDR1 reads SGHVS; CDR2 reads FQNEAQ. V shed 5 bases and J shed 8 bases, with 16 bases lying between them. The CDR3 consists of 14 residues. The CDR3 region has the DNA TGTGCCAGCAGCCCCAGACCCGCCTCGTATGAGCAGTTCTTC. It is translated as CASSPRPASYEQFF. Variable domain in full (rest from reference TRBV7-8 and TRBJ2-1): GAGVSQSPRYKVAKRGQDVALRCDPISGHVSLFWYQQALGQGPEFLTYFQNEAQLDKSGLPSDRFFAERPEGSVSTLKIQRTQQEDSAVYLCASSPRPASYEQFFGPGTRLTVL.

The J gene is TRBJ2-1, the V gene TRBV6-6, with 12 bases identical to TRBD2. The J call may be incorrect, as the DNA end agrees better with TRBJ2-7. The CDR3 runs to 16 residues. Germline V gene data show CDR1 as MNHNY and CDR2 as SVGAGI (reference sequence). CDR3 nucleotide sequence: TGTGCCAGCAGTCGCGCTACTAGCGGGGGGCACAATGAGCAGTACTTC. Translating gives CASSRATSGGHNEQYF.

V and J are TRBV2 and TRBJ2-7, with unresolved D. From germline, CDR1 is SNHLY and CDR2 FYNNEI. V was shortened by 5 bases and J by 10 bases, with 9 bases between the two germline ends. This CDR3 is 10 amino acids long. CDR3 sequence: CASSKEAQYF. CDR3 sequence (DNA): TGTGCCAGCAGTAAAGAGGCCCAGTACTTC. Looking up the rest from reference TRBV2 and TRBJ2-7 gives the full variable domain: EPEVTQTPSHQVTQMGQEVILRCVPISNHLYFYWYRQILGQKVEFLVSFYNNEISEKSEIFDDQFSVERPDGSNFTLKIRSTKLEDSAMYFCASSKEAQYFGPGTRLTVT.

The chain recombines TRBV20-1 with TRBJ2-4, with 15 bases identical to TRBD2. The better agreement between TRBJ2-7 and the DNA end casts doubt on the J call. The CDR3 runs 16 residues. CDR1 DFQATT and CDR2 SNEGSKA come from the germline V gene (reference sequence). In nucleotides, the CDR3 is TGCAGTGCTAGGGGACTAGCGGGAGGAAGGCCCTACGAGCAGTACTTC. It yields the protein CSARGLAGGRPYEQYF.

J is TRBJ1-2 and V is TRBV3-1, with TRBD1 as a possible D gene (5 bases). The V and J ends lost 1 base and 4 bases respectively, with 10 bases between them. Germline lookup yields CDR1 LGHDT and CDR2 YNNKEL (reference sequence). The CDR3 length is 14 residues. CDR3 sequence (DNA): TGTGCCAGCAGCCAAGGTCCAGGGACCTATGGCTACACCTTC. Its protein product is CASSQGPGTYGYTF.

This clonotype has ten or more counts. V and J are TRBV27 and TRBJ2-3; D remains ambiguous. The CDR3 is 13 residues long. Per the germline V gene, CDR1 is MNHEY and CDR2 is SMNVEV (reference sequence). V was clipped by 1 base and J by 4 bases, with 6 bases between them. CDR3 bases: TGTGCCAGCAGTTTATACTTCTCAGATACGCAGTATTTT. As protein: CASSLYFSDTQYF.

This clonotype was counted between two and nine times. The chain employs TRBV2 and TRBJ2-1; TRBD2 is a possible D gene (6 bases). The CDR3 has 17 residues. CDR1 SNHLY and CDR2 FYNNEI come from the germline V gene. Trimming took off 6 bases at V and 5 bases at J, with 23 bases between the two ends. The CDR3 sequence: CASRHLLVADGNNEQFF. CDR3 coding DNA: TGTGCCAGCAGACACTTATTGGTAGCGGACGGGAACAATGAGCAGTTCTTC.

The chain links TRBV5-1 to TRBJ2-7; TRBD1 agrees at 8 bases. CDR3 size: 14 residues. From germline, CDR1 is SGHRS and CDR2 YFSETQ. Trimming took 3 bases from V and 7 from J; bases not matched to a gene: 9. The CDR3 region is CASSSPAGGDEQYF. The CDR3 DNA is TGCGCCAGCAGCTCCCCAGCAGGGGGCGATGAGCAGTACTTC.

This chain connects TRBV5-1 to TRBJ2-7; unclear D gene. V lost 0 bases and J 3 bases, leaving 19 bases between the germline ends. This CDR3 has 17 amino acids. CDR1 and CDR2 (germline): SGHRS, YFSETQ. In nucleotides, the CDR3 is TGCGCCAGCAGCTTGGGGTCCCTCACCTTCAAGGGCTACGAGCAGTACTTC. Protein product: CASSLGSLTFKGYEQYF. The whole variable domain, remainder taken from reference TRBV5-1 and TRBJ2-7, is KAGVTQTPRYLIKTRGQQVTLSCSPISGHRSVSWYQQTPGQGLQFLFEYFSETQRNKGNFPGRFSGRQFSNSRSEMNVSTLELGDSALYLCASSLGSLTFKGYEQYFGPGTRLTVT.

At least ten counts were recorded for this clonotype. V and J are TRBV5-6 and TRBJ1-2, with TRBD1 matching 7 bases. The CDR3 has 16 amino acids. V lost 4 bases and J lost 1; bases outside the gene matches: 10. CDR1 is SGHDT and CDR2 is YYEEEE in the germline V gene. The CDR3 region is CASSRQGAIFNYGYTF. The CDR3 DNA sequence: TGTGCCAGCAGCCGACAGGGCGCGATATTTAACTATGGCTACACCTTC.

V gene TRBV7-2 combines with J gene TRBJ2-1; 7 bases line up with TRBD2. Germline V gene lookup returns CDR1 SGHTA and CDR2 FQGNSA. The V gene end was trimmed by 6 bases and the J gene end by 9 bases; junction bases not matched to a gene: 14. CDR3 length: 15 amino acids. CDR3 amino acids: CASSQGLVISFEQFF. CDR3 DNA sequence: TGTGCCAGCAGTCAAGGACTAGTGATCTCGTTTGAGCAGTTCTTC.

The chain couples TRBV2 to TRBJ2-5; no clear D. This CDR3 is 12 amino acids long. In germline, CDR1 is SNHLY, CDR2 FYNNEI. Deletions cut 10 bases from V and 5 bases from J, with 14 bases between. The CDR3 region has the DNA TGTGCCACCACGACAACGTCGGAGACCCAGTACTTC. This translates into CATTTTSETQYF.

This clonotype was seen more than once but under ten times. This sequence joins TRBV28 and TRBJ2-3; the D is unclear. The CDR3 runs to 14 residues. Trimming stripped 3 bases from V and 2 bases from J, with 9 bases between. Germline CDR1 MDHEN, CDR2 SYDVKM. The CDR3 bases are TGTGCCAGCAGTTTTCCACCAAACACAGATACGCAGTATTTT. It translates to CASSFPPNTDTQYF.

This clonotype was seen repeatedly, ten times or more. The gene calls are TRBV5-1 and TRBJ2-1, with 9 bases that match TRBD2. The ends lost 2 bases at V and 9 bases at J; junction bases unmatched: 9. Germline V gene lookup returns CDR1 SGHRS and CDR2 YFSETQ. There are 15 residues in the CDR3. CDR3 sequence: CASSFWREGNSEQFF. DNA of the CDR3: TGCGCCAGCAGCTTTTGGCGGGAGGGTAACAGTGAGCAGTTCTTC.

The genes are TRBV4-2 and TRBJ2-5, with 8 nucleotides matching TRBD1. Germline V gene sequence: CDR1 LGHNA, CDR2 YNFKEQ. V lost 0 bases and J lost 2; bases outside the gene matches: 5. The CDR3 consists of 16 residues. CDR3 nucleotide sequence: TGTGCCAGCAGCCAAGAGGGAACAGGGGGACAAGAGACCCAGTACTTC. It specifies CASSQEGTGGQETQYF.

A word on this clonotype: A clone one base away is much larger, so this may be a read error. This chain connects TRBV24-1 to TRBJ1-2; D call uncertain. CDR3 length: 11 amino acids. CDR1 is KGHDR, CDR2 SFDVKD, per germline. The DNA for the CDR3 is TGTTCCACCAGTGATTCACTTGGCTACACCTTC. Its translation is CSTSDSLGYTF.